Included here is one T cell receptor beta chain sequence, with context. Its antigen is currently unknown. The data were taken from a study of cytomegalovirus exposure and HLA in healthy donors. Generated by immunoSEQ multiplex PCR, the TCRdb table keeps only in-frame clones and is missing some. The sample lists some 120,000 clones; 88% were seen once. Looked up from germline, CDR1 is SGHDN and CDR2 is FVKESK. The junction had 10 bases not matched to a gene; V was cut back by 3 bases and J by 7 bases. This CDR3 is 16 amino acids long. Findings and caveats of the study: Many donors shared some public TCRs, even though most TCR sequences were rare. Cytomegalovirus association was listed for roughly 160 TCR beta chains.

Sequencing was carried out using PBMCs. The chain uses TRBV14 and TRBJ2-1; 9 bases line up with TRBD2. The TCR sequence derives from a man in his thirties or forties in good health and CMV-seronegative. The CDR3 sequence: CASSQGREGRFNEQFF. DNA for the CDR3: TGTGCCAGCAGCCAGGGGCGGGAGGGCCGGTTTAATGAGCAGTTCTTC.